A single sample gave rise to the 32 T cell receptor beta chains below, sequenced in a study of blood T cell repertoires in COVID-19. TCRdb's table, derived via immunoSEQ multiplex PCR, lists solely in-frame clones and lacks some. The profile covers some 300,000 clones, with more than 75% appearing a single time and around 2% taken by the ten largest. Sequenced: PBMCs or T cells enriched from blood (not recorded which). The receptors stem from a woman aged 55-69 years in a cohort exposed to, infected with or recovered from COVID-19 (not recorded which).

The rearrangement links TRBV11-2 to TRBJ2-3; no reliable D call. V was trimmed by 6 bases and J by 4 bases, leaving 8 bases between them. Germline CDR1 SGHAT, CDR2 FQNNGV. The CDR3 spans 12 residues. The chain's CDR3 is CASRRVSDTQYF. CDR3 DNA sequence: TGTGCCAGCAGGCGAGTTTCAGATACGCAGTATTTT.

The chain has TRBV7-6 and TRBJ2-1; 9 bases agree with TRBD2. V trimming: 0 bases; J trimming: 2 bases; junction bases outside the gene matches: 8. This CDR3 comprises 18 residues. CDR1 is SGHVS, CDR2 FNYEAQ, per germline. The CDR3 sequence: CASSLAGASGTTYNEQFF. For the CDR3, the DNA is TGTGCCAGCAGCTTAGCGGGAGCTAGCGGGACCACCTACAATGAGCAGTTCTTC.

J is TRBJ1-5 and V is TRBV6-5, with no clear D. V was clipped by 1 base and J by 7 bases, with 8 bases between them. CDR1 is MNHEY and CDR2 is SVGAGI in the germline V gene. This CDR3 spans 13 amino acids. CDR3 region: CASSYLMGQPQHF. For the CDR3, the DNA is TGTGCCAGCAGTTACTTGATGGGCCAGCCCCAGCATTTT.

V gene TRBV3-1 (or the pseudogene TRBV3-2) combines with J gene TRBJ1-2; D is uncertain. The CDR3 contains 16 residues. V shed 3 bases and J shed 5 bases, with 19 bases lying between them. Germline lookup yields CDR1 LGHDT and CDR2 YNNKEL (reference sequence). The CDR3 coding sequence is TGTGCCAGCAGCCATCCCGTGTCATCAGGCCCGTATGGCTACACCTTC. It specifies CASSHPVSSGPYGYTF.

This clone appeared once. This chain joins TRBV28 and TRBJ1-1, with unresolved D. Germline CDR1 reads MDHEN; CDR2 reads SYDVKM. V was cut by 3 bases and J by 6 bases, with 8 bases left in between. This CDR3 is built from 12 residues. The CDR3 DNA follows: TGTGCCAGCAGTTTGTCTGAGTCTGAAGCTTTCTTT. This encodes CASSLSESEAFF.

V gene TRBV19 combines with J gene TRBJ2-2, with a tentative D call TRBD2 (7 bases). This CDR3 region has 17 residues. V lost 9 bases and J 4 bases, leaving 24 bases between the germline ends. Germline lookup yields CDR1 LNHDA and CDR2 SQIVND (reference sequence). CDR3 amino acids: CASLGLGRGGATGELFF. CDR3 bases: TGTGCCAGCTTAGGACTAGGGCGAGGGGGGGCCACCGGGGAGCTGTTTTTT.

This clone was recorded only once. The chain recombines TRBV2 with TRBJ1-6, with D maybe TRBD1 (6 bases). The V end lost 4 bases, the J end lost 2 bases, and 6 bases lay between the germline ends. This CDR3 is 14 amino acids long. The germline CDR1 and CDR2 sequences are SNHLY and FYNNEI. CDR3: CASSGDTYNSPLHF. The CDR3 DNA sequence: TGTGCCAGCAGTGGGGACACCTATAATTCACCCCTCCACTTT.

CDR3 nucleotide sequence: TGTGCCAGCAGCGCGGACAGGGGGACAGGGTACTTC. This gives the protein CASSADRGTGYF. V is TRBV7-9 and J is TRBJ2-5; 10 bases fit TRBD1. In germline, CDR1 is SEHNR, CDR2 FQNEAQ (reference sequence). With 5 bases clipped from V and 13 bases from J, the junction kept 7 bases outside the gene matches. This CDR3 comprises 12 residues.

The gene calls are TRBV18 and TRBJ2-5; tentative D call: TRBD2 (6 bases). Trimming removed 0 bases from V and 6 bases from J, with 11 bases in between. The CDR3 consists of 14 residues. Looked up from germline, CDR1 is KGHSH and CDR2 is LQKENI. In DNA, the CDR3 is TGTGCCAGCTCACCACCGTCGGGAGTTCAGACCCAGTACTTC. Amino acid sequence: CASSPPSGVQTQYF.

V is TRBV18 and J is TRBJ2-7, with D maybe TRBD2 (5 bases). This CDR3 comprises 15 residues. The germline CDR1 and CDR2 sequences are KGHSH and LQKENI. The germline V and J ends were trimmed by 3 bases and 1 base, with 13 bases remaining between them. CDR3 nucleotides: TGTGCCAGCTCACCGGACTCTAGCTCATCCTACGAGCAGTACTTC. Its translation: CASSPDSSSSYEQYF.

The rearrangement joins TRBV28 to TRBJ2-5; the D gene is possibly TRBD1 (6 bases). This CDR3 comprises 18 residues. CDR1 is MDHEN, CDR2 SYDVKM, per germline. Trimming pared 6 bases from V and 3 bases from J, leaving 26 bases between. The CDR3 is CASSLDRDILFGKETQYF. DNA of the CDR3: TGTGCCAGCAGCTTAGACCGGGACATCCTTTTTGGGAAAGAGACCCAGTACTTC.

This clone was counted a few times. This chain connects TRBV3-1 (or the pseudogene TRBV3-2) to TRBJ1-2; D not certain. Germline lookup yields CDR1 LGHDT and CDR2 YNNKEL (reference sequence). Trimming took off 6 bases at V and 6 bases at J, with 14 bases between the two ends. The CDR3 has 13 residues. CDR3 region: CASSIQLGDGYTF. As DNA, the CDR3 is TGTGCCAGCAGTATTCAATTGGGCGATGGCTACACCTTC.

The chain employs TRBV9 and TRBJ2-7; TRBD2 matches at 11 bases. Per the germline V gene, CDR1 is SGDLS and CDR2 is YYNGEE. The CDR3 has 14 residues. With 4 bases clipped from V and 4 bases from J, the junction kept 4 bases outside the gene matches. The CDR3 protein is CASSLRLAGYEQYF. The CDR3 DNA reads TGTGCCAGCAGCCTCCGACTAGCGGGGTACGAGCAGTACTTC.

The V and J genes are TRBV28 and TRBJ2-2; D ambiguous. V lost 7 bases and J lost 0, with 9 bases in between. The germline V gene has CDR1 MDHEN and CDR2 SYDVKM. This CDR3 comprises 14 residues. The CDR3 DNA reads TGTGCCAGCATCGAGGCGCCGAACACCGGGGAGCTGTTTTTT. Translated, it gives CASIEAPNTGELFF.

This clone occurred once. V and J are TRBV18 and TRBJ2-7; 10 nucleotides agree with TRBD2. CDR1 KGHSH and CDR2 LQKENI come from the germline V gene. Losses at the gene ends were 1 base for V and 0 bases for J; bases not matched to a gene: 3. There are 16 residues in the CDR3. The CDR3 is CASSPLWTSGSYEQYF. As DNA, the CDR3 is TGTGCCAGCTCACCACTTTGGACTAGCGGCTCCTACGAGCAGTACTTC. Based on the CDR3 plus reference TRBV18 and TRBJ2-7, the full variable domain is NAGVMQNPRHLVRRRGQEARLRCSPMKGHSHVYWYRQLPEEGLKFMVYLQKENIIDESGMPKERFSAEFPKEGPSILRIQQVVRGDSAAYFCASSPLWTSGSYEQYFGPGTRLTVT.

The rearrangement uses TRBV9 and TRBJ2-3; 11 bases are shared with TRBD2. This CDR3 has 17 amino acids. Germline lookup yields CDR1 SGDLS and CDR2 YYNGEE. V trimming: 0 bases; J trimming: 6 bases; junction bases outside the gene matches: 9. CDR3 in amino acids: CASSVGLAGGKHDTQYF. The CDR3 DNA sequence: TGTGCCAGCAGCGTAGGATTAGCGGGAGGGAAGCACGATACGCAGTATTTT.

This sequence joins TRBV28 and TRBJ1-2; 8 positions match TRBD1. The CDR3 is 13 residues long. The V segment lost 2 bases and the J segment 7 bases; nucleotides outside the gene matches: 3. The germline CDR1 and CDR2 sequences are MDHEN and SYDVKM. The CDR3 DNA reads TGTGCCAGCAGTTTAGTGACAGGGGCTGGCTACACCTTC. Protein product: CASSLVTGAGYTF.

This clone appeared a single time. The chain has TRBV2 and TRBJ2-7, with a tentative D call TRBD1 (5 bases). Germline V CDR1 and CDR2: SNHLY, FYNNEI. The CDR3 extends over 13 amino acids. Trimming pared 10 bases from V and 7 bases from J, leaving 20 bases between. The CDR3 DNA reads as TGTGCCACCAACCAGGGTGGGGCGCGGGAGCAGTACTTC. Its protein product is CATNQGGAREQYF.

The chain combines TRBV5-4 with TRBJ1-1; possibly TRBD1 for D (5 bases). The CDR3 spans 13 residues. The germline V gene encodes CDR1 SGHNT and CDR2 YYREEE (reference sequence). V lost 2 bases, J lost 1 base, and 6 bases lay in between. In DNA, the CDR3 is TGTGCCAGCAGCTTTGACAGGAACACTGAAGCTTTCTTT. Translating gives CASSFDRNTEAFF. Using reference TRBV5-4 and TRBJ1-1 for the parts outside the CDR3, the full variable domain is ETGVTQSPTHLIKTRGQQVTLRCSSQSGHNTVSWYQQALGQGPQFIFQYYREEENGRGNFPPRFSGLQFPNYSSELNVNALELDDSALYLCASSFDRNTEAFFGQGTRLTVV.

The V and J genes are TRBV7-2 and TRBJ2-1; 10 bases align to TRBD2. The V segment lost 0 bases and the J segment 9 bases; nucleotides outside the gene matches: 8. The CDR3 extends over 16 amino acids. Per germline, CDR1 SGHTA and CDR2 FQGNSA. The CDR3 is CASSLATSGVSFEQFF. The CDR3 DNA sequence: TGTGCCAGCAGCTTAGCAACTAGCGGGGTCTCTTTTGAGCAGTTCTTC.

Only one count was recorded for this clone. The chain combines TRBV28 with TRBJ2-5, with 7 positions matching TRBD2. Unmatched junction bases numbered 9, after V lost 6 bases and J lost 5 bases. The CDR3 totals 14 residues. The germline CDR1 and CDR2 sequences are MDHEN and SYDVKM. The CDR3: CASSTNQLAETQYF. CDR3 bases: TGTGCCAGCAGCACAAATCAACTAGCGGAGACCCAGTACTTC. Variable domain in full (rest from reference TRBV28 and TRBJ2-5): DVKVTQSSRYLVKRTGEKVFLECVQDMDHENMFWYRQDPGLGLRLIYFSYDVKMKEKGDIPEGYSVSREKKERFSLILESASTNQTSMYLCASSTNQLAETQYFGPGTRLLVL.

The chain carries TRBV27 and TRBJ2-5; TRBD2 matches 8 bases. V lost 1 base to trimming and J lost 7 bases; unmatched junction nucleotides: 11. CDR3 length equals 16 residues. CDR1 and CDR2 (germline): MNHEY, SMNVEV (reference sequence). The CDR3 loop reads CASSLYPREDGGTQYF. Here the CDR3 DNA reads TGTGCCAGCAGTTTATATCCGCGGGAGGATGGCGGGACCCAGTACTTC.

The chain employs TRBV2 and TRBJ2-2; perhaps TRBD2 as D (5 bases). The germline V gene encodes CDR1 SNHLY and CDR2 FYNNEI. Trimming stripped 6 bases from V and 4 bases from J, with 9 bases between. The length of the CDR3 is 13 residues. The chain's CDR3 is CASSPGITGELFF. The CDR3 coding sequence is TGTGCCAGCAGCCCGGGGATCACCGGGGAGCTGTTTTTT.

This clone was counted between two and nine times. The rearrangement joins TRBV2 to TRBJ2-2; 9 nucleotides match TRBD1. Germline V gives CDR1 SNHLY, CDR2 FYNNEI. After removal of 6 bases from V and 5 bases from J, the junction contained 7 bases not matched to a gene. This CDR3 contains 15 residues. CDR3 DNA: TGTGCCAGCAGGCCCCCCGGGACAGGGACCGGGGAGCTGTTTTTT. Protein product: CASRPPGTGTGELFF. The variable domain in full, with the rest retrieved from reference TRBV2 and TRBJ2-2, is EPEVTQTPSHQVTQMGQEVILRCVPISNHLYFYWYRQILGQKVEFLVSFYNNEISEKSEIFDDQFSVERPDGSNFTLKIRSTKLEDSAMYFCASRPPGTGTGELFFGEGSRLTVL.

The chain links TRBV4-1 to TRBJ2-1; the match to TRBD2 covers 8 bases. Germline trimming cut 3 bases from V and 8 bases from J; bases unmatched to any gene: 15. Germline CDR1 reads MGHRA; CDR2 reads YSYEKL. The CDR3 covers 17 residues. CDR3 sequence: CASSQPGRRLAWDEQFF. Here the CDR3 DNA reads TGCGCCAGCAGCCAGCCCGGGAGGCGACTAGCGTGGGATGAGCAGTTCTTC.

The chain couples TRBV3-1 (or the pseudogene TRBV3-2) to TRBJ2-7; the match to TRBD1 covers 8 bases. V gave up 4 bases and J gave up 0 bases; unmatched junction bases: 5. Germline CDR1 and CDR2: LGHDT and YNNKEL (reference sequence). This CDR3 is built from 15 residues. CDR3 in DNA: TGTGCCAGCAGCCGGGGACAGGTGAGCTCCTACGAGCAGTACTTC. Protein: CASSRGQVSSYEQYF.

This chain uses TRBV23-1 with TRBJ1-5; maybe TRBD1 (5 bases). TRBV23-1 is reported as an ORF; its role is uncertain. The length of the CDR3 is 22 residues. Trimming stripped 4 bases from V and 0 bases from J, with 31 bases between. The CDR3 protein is CASSPSGVPSILHLYSNQPQHF. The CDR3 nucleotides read TGCGCCAGCAGTCCCTCGGGGGTTCCATCAATCCTCCACCTCTATAGCAATCAGCCCCAGCATTTT.

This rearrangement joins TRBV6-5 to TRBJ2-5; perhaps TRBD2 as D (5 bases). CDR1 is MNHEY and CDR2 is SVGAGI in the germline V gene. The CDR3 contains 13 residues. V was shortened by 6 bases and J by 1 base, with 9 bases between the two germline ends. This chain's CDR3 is CASRRAVQETQYF. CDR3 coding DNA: TGTGCCAGCAGGAGGGCAGTCCAAGAGACCCAGTACTTC.

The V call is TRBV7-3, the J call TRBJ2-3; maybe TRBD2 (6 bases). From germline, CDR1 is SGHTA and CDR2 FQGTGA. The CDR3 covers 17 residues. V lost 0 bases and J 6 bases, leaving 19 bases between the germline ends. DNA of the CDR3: TGTGCCAGCAGCTTAACCCCGGACGGGGGAAACACGGATACGCAGTATTTT. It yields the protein CASSLTPDGGNTDTQYF.

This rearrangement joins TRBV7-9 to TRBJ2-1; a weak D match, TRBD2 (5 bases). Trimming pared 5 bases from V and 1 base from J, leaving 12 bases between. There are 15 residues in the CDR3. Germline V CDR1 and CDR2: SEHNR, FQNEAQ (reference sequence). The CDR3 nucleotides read TGTGCCAGCAGCCCCTGGACTGGATCCTACAATGAGCAGTTCTTC. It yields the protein CASSPWTGSYNEQFF.

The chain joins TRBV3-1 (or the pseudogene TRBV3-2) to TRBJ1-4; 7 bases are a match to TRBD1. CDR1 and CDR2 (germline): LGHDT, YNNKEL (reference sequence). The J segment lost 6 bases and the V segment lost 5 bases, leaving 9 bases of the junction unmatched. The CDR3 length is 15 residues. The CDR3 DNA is TGTGCCAGCAGCGATAGCTGGGACAGTGATGAAAAACTGTTTTTT. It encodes CASSDSWDSDEKLFF.

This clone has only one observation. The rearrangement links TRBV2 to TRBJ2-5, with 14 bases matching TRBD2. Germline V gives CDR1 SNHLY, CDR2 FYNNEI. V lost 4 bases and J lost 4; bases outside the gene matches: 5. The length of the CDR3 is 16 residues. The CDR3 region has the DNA TGTGCCAGCAGTGTTCCCGGACTAGCGGGAGGAGAGACCCAGTACTTC. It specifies CASSVPGLAGGETQYF.